This record concerns one T cell receptor beta chain sequence. The antigen remains unidentified. Each CDR3 protein gets one entry after TCRdb re-called the RT-PCR reads with MiXCR. Among approximately 290,000 distinct CDR3 sequences listed, 20% to 25% were seen once. The J segment lost 5 bases and the V segment lost 4 bases, leaving 4 bases of the junction unmatched. Looked up from germline, CDR1 is SGHAT and CDR2 is FQNNGV. The CDR3 sequence is 14 residues long. This entry is derived from a study of response to subunit inactivated influenza vaccine. Study results and caveats: The authors suggested that few new T cells are recruited per seasonal influenza vaccination.

This sample comprised PBMCs from blood, obtained about 20 months after vaccination. The sequence derives from a man in his fifties or sixties who received an inactivated influenza vaccine. This chain joins TRBV11-2 and TRBJ2-7; 11 bases are shared with TRBD1. The CDR3 loop reads CASSWGTGGNEQYF. The DNA of the CDR3 is TGTGCCAGCAGCTGGGGGACAGGGGGGAACGAGCAGTACTTC.